This T cell receptor beta chain was captured by sequencing in a study of spatial heterogeneity in lung cancer. Findings and limits, study-wide: Tumor mutation count correlated with how many alpha and beta TCRs expanded intratumorally.

TCRdb independently ran MiXCR on the 5' RACE reads; one entry per CDR3 protein. There are thousands of distinct CDR3 sequences in the sample; approximately 8% occur only once, and less than 5% lies in the top ten. The germline CDR1 and CDR2 sequences are DFQATT and SNEGSKA (reference sequence). Trimming removed 4 bases from V and 4 bases from J; junction bases left unmatched: 3. CDR3 length: 14 amino acids. Time point here: sample taken at primary tumor resection. This clonotype was found many times. Its cognate antigen is unknown. Specimen: lung tumor tissue, collected at surgery. The TCR was taken from a male donor with early-stage non-small cell lung cancer. The chain joins TRBV20-1 to TRBJ2-3; 12 nucleotides agree with TRBD1. In nucleotides, the CDR3 is TGCAGTGCTACCGGGACAGGGGGCCCAGATACGCAGTATTTT. Protein sequence: CSATGTGGPDTQYF.